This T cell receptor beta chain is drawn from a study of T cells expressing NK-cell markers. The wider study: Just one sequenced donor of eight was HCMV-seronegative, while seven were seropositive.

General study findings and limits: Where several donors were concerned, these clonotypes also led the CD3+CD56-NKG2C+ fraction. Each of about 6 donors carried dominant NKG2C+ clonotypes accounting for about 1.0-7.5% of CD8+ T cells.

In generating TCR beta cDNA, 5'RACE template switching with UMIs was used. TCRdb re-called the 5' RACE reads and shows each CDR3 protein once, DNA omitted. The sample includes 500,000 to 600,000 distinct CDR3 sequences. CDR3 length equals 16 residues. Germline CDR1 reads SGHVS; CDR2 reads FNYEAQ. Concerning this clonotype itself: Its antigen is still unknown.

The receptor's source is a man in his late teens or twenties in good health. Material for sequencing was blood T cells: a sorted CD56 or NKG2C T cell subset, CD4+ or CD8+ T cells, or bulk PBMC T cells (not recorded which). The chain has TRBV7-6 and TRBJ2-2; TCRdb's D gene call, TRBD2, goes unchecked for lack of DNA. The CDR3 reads CASSPRGLAGTGELFF.